The subject of this entry is one T cell receptor (beta chain). The CDR3 is 14 amino acids. Trimming pared 6 bases from V and 2 bases from J, leaving 11 bases between. Germline CDR1 is MNHEY and CDR2 is SMNVEV (reference sequence). The sample originates from a study of early stage breast cancer tumors. Libraries were prepared by immunoSEQ multiplex PCR; TCRdb keeps only in-frame clonotypes and omits some of them. The sample lists 25,000 to 30,000 clones, approximately 85% occurring once. The gene calls are TRBV27 and TRBJ2-4; D call uncertain. Sequencing used blood. The TCR sequence derives from a person aged 50-59 years with breast cancer. The CDR3 sequence: CASRSLGTKNIQYF. The CDR3 nucleotides are TGTGCCAGCAGATCCCTTGGGACCAAAAACATTCAGTACTTC.